This entry concerns a single TCR beta chain. The sample comes from a study of blood T cell repertoires in COVID-19. About the research overall: Samples taken during acute and convalescent COVID-19 were collected in the United States, Italy and Spain. In each case, the material was cDNA or gDNA derived from T cells, B-cell-depleted T cells, or PBMCs.

The authors' processing: Quantification of nucleated cells was approximated via reference gene primer amplification. TCRdb's table, derived via immunoSEQ multiplex PCR, lists solely in-frame clones and lacks some. V, J and clone size are those of that table, while D and trimming were read from the DNA. The sample holds under 200,000 clones, about 80% seen once. The CDR3 is made up of 13 amino acids. Germline CDR1 is SGHDT and CDR2 is YYEEEE. Trimming cost V 7 bases and J 8 bases, with 18 bases left between them. This clonotype originated in an older man with active or convalescent COVID-19. The rearrangement joins TRBV5-6 to TRBJ1-2; D remains ambiguous. Sequencing was performed on peripheral blood. The CDR3 protein is CASGRSPLSGYTF. The CDR3 DNA follows: TGTGCCAGCGGCAGGTCTCCTCTATCGGGCTACACCTTC. Full variable domain (remainder filled in from reference TRBV5-6 and TRBJ1-2): DAGVTQSPTHLIKTRGQQVTLRCSPKSGHDTVSWYQQALGQGPQFIFQYYEEEERQRGNFPDRFSGHQFPNYSSELNVNALLLGDSALYLCASGRSPLSGYTFGSGTRLTVV.